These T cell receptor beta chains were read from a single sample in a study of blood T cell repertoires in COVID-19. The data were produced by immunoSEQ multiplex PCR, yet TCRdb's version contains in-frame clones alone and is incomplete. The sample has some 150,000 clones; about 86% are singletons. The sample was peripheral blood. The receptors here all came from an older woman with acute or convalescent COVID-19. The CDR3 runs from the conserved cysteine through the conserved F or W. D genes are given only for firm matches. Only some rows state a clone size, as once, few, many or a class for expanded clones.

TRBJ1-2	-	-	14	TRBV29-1	TGCAGCGTCCCACGGAGTGAGGTTTCCTATGGCTACACCTTC	CSVPRSEVSYGYTF
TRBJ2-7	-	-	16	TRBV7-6	TGTGCCAGCAGCTTACGGGCCAGGGGAGATACCTACGAGCAGTACTTC	CASSLRARGDTYEQYF
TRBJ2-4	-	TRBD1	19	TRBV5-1	TGCGCCAGCAGCTTGGAACCCGGGACAGGGGGGAGCAGGAGAAACATTCAGTACTTC	CASSLEPGTGGSRRNIQYF
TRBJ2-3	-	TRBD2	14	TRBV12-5	TGTGCTAGTGGTTACGGGGGGGGAGGAGATACGCAGTATTTT	CASGYGGGGDTQYF
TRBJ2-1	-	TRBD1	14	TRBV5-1	TGCGCCAGCAGCCCCCGACAGGGGGTCAATGAGCAGTTCTTC	CASSPRQGVNEQFF
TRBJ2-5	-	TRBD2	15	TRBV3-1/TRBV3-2	TGTGCCAGCAGCCAAGATGTAGGGAGGGTGGAGACCCAGTACTTC	CASSQDVGRVETQYF
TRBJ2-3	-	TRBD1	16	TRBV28	TGTGCCAGCAGTTTATATGGGCGACAGGGGGCAGATACGCAGTATTTT	CASSLYGRQGADTQYF
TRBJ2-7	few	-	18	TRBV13	TGTGCCAGCAGCCTTGCGTATACGGCAGGGAAATGGTCCTACGAGCAGTACTTC	CASSLAYTAGKWSYEQYF
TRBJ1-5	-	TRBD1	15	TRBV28	TGTGCCAGCAGTCCTTGGGACAGTAGCAATCAGCCCCAGCATTTT	CASSPWDSSNQPQHF
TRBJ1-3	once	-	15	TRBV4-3	TGCGCCAGCAGCCAAGAGCCCGCCGGGGGAAGCACCATATATTTT	CASSQEPAGGSTIYF
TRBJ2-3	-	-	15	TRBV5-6	TGTGCCAGCAGCTTGATAGGTAGCACGACAGATACGCAGTATTTT	CASSLIGSTTDTQYF
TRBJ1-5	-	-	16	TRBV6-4	TGTGCCAGCAGTGACTCGTGGAGGCGAGGTGATCAGCCCCAGCATTTT	CASSDSWRRGDQPQHF
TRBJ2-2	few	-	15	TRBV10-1	TGCGCCAGCAGTAACAGGGATCTGAGCACCGGGGAGCTGTTTTTT	CASSNRDLSTGELFF
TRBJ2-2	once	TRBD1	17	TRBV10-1	TGCGCCAGCAGTGGAGGACCGGGACAGGAATTCACCGGGGAGCTGTTTTTT	CASSGGPGQEFTGELFF
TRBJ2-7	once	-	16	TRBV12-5	TGTGCTAGTGGTCCTCAAGGGGGGGGCCCCTCCTACGAGCAGTACTTC	CASGPQGGGPSYEQYF
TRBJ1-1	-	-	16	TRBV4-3	TGCGCCAGCAGCCGGATTCTAGTCGGTGAGAACACTGAAGCTTTCTTT	CASSRILVGENTEAFF
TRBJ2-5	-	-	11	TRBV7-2	TGTGCCAGCAGCCCACAAGAGACCCAGTACTTC	CASSPQETQYF
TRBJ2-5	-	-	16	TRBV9	TGTGCCAGCAGCCTAGGGAGAAGGGGGTCATGGGAGACCCAGTACTTC	CASSLGRRGSWETQYF
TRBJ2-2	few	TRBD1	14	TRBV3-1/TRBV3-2	TGTGCCAGCAGCTCACAGGGGCGTACCGGGGAGCTGTTTTTT	CASSSQGRTGELFF
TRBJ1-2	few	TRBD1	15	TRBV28	TGTGCCAGCATTAAGTCCAGGGGGGTGATCTATGGCTACACCTTC	CASIKSRGVIYGYTF
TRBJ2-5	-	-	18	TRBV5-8	TGTGCCAGCAGCTTGGAACGGGGCGGCGGGGCCAACCAAGAGACCCAGTACTTC	CASSLERGGGANQETQYF
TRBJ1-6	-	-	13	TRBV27	TGTGCCAGCAGTTTCGAGGGGGTTTCACCCCTCCACTTT	CASSFEGVSPLHF
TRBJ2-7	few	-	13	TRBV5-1	TGCGCCAGCAGCTTGGTTCAGGGTGGCGAGCAGTACTTC	CASSLVQGGEQYF
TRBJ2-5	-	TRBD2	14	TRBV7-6	TGTGCCAGCAGCCTCGGGGGGGGAAAAGAGACCCAGTACTTC	CASSLGGGKETQYF
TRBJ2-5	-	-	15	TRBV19	TGTGCCAGTAGTATATACAGGCAAAATCAAGAGACCCAGTACTTC	CASSIYRQNQETQYF
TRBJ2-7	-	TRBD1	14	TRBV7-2	TGTGCCAGCAGCTATGGGGGACAGGTCTACGAGCAGTACTTC	CASSYGGQVYEQYF
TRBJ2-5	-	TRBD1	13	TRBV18	TGTGCCAGCTCACCCGGGACAGAAGAGACCCAGTACTTC	CASSPGTEETQYF
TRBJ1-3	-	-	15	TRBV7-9	TGTGCCAGCAGCGACAGAGGAATAATTTCAAACACCATATATTTT	CASSDRGIISNTIYF
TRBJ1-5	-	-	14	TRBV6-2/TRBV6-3	TGTGCCAGCAGTTACGGCGGAATTAATCAGCCCCAGCATTTT	CASSYGGINQPQHF
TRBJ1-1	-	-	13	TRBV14	TGTGCCAGCAGCGTAACAAGGAACACTGAAGCTTTCTTT	CASSVTRNTEAFF
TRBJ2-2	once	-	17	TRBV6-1	TGTGCCAGCAGTGAATTCGTTCCTAGGACGAACACCGGGGAGCTGTTTTTT	CASSEFVPRTNTGELFF
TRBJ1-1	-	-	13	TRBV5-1	TGCGCCAGCAGCTTGTCCGCCGGGGATGAAGCTTTCTTT	CASSLSAGDEAFF
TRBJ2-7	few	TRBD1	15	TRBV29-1	TGCAGCGTTGTTGTAGGGGCAGGGGGAAGGTACGAGCAGTACTTC	CSVVVGAGGRYEQYF
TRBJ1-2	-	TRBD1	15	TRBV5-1	TGCGCCAGCAGCACCACCACAGGGGGCAAGTATGGCTACACCTTC	CASSTTTGGKYGYTF
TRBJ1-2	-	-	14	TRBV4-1	TGCGCCAGCAGGCGGACGGGAAATGACTATGGCTACACCTTC	CASRRTGNDYGYTF
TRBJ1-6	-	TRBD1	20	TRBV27	TGTGCCAGCAGTTTAGGGGGACAGGGGGCTTCACTCTCCTATAATTCACCCCTCCACTTT	CASSLGGQGASLSYNSPLHF
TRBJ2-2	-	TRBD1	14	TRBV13	TGTGCCAGCGGAGAGACAGGGGGCACCGGGGAGCTGTTTTTT	CASGETGGTGELFF
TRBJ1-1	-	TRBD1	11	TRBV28	TGTGCCAGCAGTTCAGGGGGGGAAGCTTTCTTT	CASSSGGEAFF
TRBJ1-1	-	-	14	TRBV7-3	TGTGCCAGCAGCTTATATCGGGGGACGCCTGAAGCTTTCTTT	CASSLYRGTPEAFF
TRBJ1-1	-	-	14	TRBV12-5	TGTGCTAGTGCCTCGCCCAACATGAACACTGAAGCTTTCTTT	CASASPNMNTEAFF
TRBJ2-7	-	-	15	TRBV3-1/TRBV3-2	TGTGCCAGCAGCCAAGCGGCAGGGGCCAGCTACGAGCAGTACTTC	CASSQAAGASYEQYF
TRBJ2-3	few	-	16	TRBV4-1	TGCGCCAGCAGCCAAGTGAATCTAGTCTACACAGATACGCAGTATTTT	CASSQVNLVYTDTQYF
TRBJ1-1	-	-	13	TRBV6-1	TGTGCCAGCAGTGAAACTACTAACACTGAAGCTTTCTTT	CASSETTNTEAFF
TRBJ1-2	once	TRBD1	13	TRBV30	TGTGCCTGGAGTGTTGGAGGGGGCTACGGCTACACCTTC	CAWSVGGGYGYTF